The entry below gives a single TCR beta chain sequence along with its context. Measured with immunoSEQ multiplex PCR; TCRdb has only the in-frame clones, and not every one. The sample has fewer than 250,000 clones, around 85% seen once. Germline V gene lookup returns CDR1 MDHEN and CDR2 SYDVKM. V shed 2 bases and J shed 0 bases, with 6 bases lying between them. This CDR3 spans 14 amino acids. For recovered donors of Cohort 3, there were two negative PCRs, clearance, or symptom resolution. The data originate from a study of blood T cell repertoires in COVID-19. The rearrangement uses TRBV28 and TRBJ2-3; weak D call: TRBD1 (6 bases). The TCR was taken from a woman aged 25 to 39 who had recovered from COVID-19. Material: PBMCs or T cells enriched from blood (not recorded which). CDR3 amino acids: CASSLDRSTDTQYF. The CDR3 DNA follows: TGTGCCAGCAGTTTAGACAGGAGCACAGATACGCAGTATTTT.